The 27 T cell receptor beta chains reported below all come from one sample, sequenced in a study of blood T cell repertoires in COVID-19. This table comes from immunoSEQ multiplex PCR, and its TCRdb copy is limited to in-frame clones, with some not included. The data show approximately 290,000 clones, 80% to 90% seen once. Material for sequencing was PBMCs or T cells enriched from blood (not recorded which). The source of these receptors is a woman in her 30s who had recovered from COVID-19.

The chain links TRBV5-1 to TRBJ1-1; TRBD1 aligns across 7 bases. The J segment lost 1 base and the V segment lost 6 bases, leaving 9 bases of the junction unmatched. This CDR3 has 15 amino acids. CDR1 and CDR2 from the germline V gene are SGHRS and YFSETQ. The CDR3 sequence is CASIRGPDPNTEAFF. CDR3 bases: TGCGCCAGCATTAGGGGGCCGGACCCGAACACTGAAGCTTTCTTT.

V is TRBV7-2 and J is TRBJ1-4, with D perhaps TRBD1 (6 bases). Per germline, CDR1 SGHTA and CDR2 FQGNSA. V lost 4 bases to trimming and J lost 4 bases, with 7 bases between them. CDR3 size: 13 residues. CDR3 sequence: CASSSQGNEKLFF. CDR3 sequence (DNA): TGTGCCAGCAGCTCACAGGGTAATGAAAAACTGTTTTTT.

The J gene is TRBJ2-1, the V gene TRBV6-2 or TRBV6-3; TRBD2 aligns across 8 bases. The CDR3 consists of 16 residues. Per germline, CDR1 MNHEY and CDR2 SVGEGT. V trimming: 6 bases; J trimming: 7 bases; junction bases outside the gene matches: 14. CDR3 in amino acids: CASSRLAGNLGNEQFF. CDR3 nucleotide sequence: TGTGCCAGCAGCCGCTTAGCGGGGAACCTTGGGAATGAGCAGTTCTTC.

The CDR3 reads CASSSGTTYEQYF. CDR3 nucleotide sequence: TGCGCCAGCAGCTCAGGGACTACATACGAGCAGTACTTC. The V call is TRBV5-1, the J call TRBJ2-7, with 7 bases aligning to TRBD2. The ends lost 3 bases at V and 4 bases at J; junction bases unmatched: 4. CDR3 length: 13 residues. Germline values: CDR1 SGHRS, CDR2 YFSETQ.

The CDR3 DNA sequence: TGTGCCAGCAGCGATTCCAGGGCAAATTCACCCCTCCACTTT. Translating it yields CASSDSRANSPLHF. This chain uses TRBV5-6 with TRBJ1-6, with D possibly TRBD1 on 5 matching bases. The CDR3 runs to 14 residues. The germline CDR1 and CDR2 sequences are SGHDT and YYEEEE. V dropped 4 bases and J dropped 7 bases, with 12 bases sitting between them.

The chain combines TRBV21-1 with TRBJ2-2; the table's D call, TRBD1, has no DNA check behind it. TRBV21-1 corresponds to a pseudogene. The CDR3 is 19 residues long. CDR3 sequence: CASSKRGNRGHPESGELFF. The CDR3 DNA reads as TGTGCCAGCAGCAAAAGGGGAAACAGGGGCCACCCGGAGTCCGGGGAGCTGTTTTTT.

The chain uses TRBV7-7 and TRBJ2-3, with 9 bases lining up with TRBD1. Looked up from germline, CDR1 is SSHAT and CDR2 is FNYEAQ (reference sequence). The CDR3 length is 15 residues. V trimming: 4 bases; J trimming: 2 bases; junction bases outside the gene matches: 4. CDR3 amino acids: CASSSGTGFTDTQYF. CDR3 nucleotide sequence: TGTGCCAGCAGCTCGGGGACAGGGTTCACAGATACGCAGTATTTT.

This clone was found once. The rearrangement links TRBV9 to TRBJ2-1, with D hard to call. V was cut by 3 bases and J by 1 base, with 8 bases left in between. Germline assignment: CDR1 SGDLS and CDR2 YYNGEE. The CDR3 sequence is 14 residues long. In nucleotides, the CDR3 is TGTGCCAGCAGCGCAGGCGAGTCCTACAATGAGCAGTTCTTC. Protein product: CASSAGESYNEQFF.

The chain has TRBV28 and TRBJ2-3; 12 bases line up with TRBD1. Germline V gene sequence: CDR1 MDHEN, CDR2 SYDVKM. Trimming took 4 bases from V and 6 from J; bases not matched to a gene: 11. This CDR3 comprises 17 residues. The CDR3 loop reads CASSSRPGTGGMDTQYF. The CDR3 region has the DNA TGTGCCAGCAGTTCGCGCCCCGGGACAGGGGGCATGGATACGCAGTATTTT.

This clone was picked up one time. This chain uses TRBV4-2 with TRBJ2-3, with 7 bases identical to TRBD2. This CDR3 has 16 residues. The ends lost 3 bases at V and 0 bases at J; junction bases unmatched: 6. The germline V gene encodes CDR1 LGHNA and CDR2 YNFKEQ. The DNA of the CDR3 is TGTGCCAGCAGCCAGCGGGGAGGGCTTAGCACAGATACGCAGTATTTT. The encoded protein is CASSQRGGLSTDTQYF.

The chain has TRBV7-3 and TRBJ2-1, with 7 bases fitting TRBD2. Germline V lookup: CDR1 SGHTA, CDR2 FQGTGA. V trimming: 5 bases; J trimming: 0 bases; junction bases outside the gene matches: 4. The length of the CDR3 is 15 residues. As DNA, the CDR3 is TGTGCCAGCAGCCCAAGCGGGACCTCCTACAATGAGCAGTTCTTC. Translation gives CASSPSGTSYNEQFF.

This clone was recorded only once. The chain joins TRBV28 to TRBJ2-2; perhaps TRBD1 as D (5 bases). The germline CDR1 and CDR2 sequences are MDHEN and SYDVKM. Trimming removed 0 bases from V and 7 bases from J, with 12 bases in between. This CDR3 has 15 amino acids. The CDR3 DNA follows: TGTGCCAGCAGTTTATGGGCAGGGCAAGGCGGGGAGCTGTTTTTT. Amino acid sequence: CASSLWAGQGGELFF.

V gene TRBV3-1 (or the pseudogene TRBV3-2) combines with J gene TRBJ1-6, with 8 positions matching TRBD1. CDR3 length: 15 residues. With 7 bases clipped from V and 7 bases from J, the junction kept 9 bases outside the gene matches. The V gene's germline CDR1 is LGHDT and CDR2 YNNKEL (reference sequence). CDR3 amino acids: CASTAPGQGNSPLHF. CDR3 in DNA: TGTGCCAGCACCGCCCCCGGACAGGGCAATTCACCCCTCCACTTT.

The chain links TRBV13 to TRBJ2-7, with 8 bases identical to TRBD2. Trimming cost V 5 bases and J 0 bases; bases outside gene matches: 9. Germline loops: CDR1 PRHDT, CDR2 FYEKMQ (reference sequence). The CDR3 is 16 amino acids. CDR3 loop: CASSPPRSGGSYEQYF. CDR3 coding DNA: TGTGCCAGCAGCCCTCCGAGGAGCGGGGGCTCCTACGAGCAGTACTTC.

J is TRBJ2-4 and V is TRBV18; tentative D call: TRBD2 (6 bases). Trimming removed 6 bases from V and 8 bases from J, with 17 bases in between. The CDR3 has 14 amino acids. Germline CDR1 is KGHSH and CDR2 is LQKENI. CDR3 amino acids: CASSRTPWGDIQYF. In DNA, the CDR3 is TGTGCCAGCTCCCGCACCCCTTGGGGGGACATTCAGTACTTC.

The DNA for the CDR3 is TGTGCCAGCAGCCAAGATAGCGTCCAGAGGTCACCCCTCCACTTT. It encodes CASSQDSVQRSPLHF. The chain has TRBV14 and TRBJ1-6, with D unclear. This CDR3 is 15 amino acids long. The germline gives CDR1 SGHDN, CDR2 FVKESK. V lost 0 bases to trimming and J lost 10 bases, with 13 bases between them.

The chain recombines TRBV5-1 with TRBJ2-1; no clear D. Trimming removed 3 bases from V and 0 bases from J, with 7 bases in between. The V gene's germline CDR1 is SGHRS and CDR2 YFSETQ. The CDR3 has 14 residues. CDR3 residues: CASSSSSSYNEQFF. The CDR3 DNA reads as TGCGCCAGCAGCTCGAGTTCCTCCTACAATGAGCAGTTCTTC.

J is TRBJ1-1 and V is TRBV5-4, with D possibly being TRBD1 (5 bases). This CDR3 has 15 residues. V was shortened by 10 bases and J by 4 bases, with 23 bases between the two germline ends. Germline CDR1 is SGHNT and CDR2 is YYREEE (reference sequence). The DNA for the CDR3 is TGTGCCCCCCGAGGCAGGGCCGTGGGGGGCACTGAAGCTTTCTTT. Residues: CAPRGRAVGGTEAFF.

The genes are TRBV18 and TRBJ2-2, with 11 bases matching TRBD2. The CDR3 sequence is 18 residues long. With 1 base clipped from V and 6 bases from J, the junction kept 10 bases outside the gene matches. Germline CDR1 reads KGHSH; CDR2 reads LQKENI. The CDR3 DNA is TGTGCCAGCTCACCACGAAGTCAACTAGCGGGGGTAGCCGGGGAGCTGTTTTTT. It translates to CASSPRSQLAGVAGELFF.

CDR3 loop: CASSLSIAGGQDTQYF. CDR3 DNA: TGTGCCAGCAGTTTATCTATAGCGGGGGGGCAAGATACGCAGTATTTT. The chain has TRBV27 and TRBJ2-3; TRBD2 matches 11 bases. Losses at the gene ends were 0 bases for V and 5 bases for J; bases not matched to a gene: 4. CDR3 length: 16 residues. Looked up from germline, CDR1 is MNHEY and CDR2 is SMNVEV (reference sequence).

The chain is built from TRBV5-6 and TRBJ2-7; 9 bases align to TRBD2. Germline loops: CDR1 SGHDT, CDR2 YYEEEE. This CDR3 is 14 amino acids long. V was clipped by 6 bases and J by 4 bases; unmatched bases: 8. Here the CDR3 reads CASTPGTSSYEQYF. Written as DNA, the CDR3 is TGTGCCAGCACCCCCGGGACTAGCTCTTACGAGCAGTACTTC.

The chain uses TRBV5-1 and TRBJ1-6; 8 bases match TRBD1. CDR3 length: 14 residues. Germline V CDR1 and CDR2: SGHRS, YFSETQ. Trimming cost V 7 bases and J 7 bases; bases outside gene matches: 7. The CDR3 is CASGLDRENSPLHF. The CDR3 DNA is TGCGCCAGCGGCCTGGACAGGGAAAATTCACCCCTCCACTTT.

The chain has TRBV28 and TRBJ1-4; possibly TRBD1 for D (5 bases). CDR3 length: 13 amino acids. The germline V and J ends were trimmed by 8 bases and 7 bases, with 14 bases remaining between them. CDR1 and CDR2 from the germline V gene are MDHEN and SYDVKM. The CDR3 sequence is CASGGVWTEKLFF. As DNA, the CDR3 is TGTGCCAGCGGGGGGGTCTGGACTGAAAAACTGTTTTTT.

This clone was recorded at least ten times. The chain is built from TRBV5-4 and TRBJ1-3; no firm D call. Trimming removed 4 bases from V and 0 bases from J, with 14 bases in between. This CDR3 spans 16 amino acids. In germline, CDR1 is SGHNT, CDR2 YYREEE (reference sequence). The CDR3 nucleotides are TGTGCCAGCAGCCCGGAGGGCGGTCCCTCTGGAAACACCATATATTTT. Its translation: CASSPEGGPSGNTIYF.

CDR3 protein: CASSQLGQNSGANVLTF. DNA for the CDR3: TGCGCCAGCAGCCAGCTGGGACAGAACTCTGGGGCCAACGTCCTGACTTTC. This chain uses TRBV4-1 with TRBJ2-6; 7 bases map to TRBD1. The CDR3 is 17 residues long. With V trimmed by 3 bases and J by 0 bases, 5 bases remained unmatched. CDR1 is MGHRA and CDR2 is YSYEKL in the germline V gene.

This rearrangement joins TRBV2 to TRBJ1-1; D remains ambiguous. Trimming pared 8 bases from V and 4 bases from J, leaving 14 bases between. Germline V gene sequence: CDR1 SNHLY, CDR2 FYNNEI. The CDR3 length is 13 residues. The CDR3 region has the DNA TGTGCCAGCGCCTCGGGGAGCGGCACTGAAGCTTTCTTT. Its translation is CASASGSGTEAFF.

The chain uses TRBV30 and TRBJ2-4; D possibly corresponds to TRBD1 (6 bases). The germline V gene encodes CDR1 GTSNPN and CDR2 SVGIG (reference sequence). With 0 bases removed from V and 0 bases from J, the gap between germline ends came to 9 bases. The CDR3 totals 15 residues. In nucleotides, the CDR3 is TGTGCCTGGAGTGTACAGGGAGCAGCCAAAAACATTCAGTACTTC. This codes for CAWSVQGAAKNIQYF.